The source of this T cell receptor (beta chain) is a study of type 1 regulatory T cells. Study as a whole: T-allo10 is a Tr1-enriched, alloantigen-specific CD4 T cell product made in vitro. Findings and caveats of the study: Compared with non-Tr1 cells, Tr1 cells showed a narrower TCR repertoire.

TCRdb re-called the reads with MiXCR, one entry per CDR3 protein. The data hold approximately 77,000 distinct CDR3 sequences, with roughly 20% observed a single time. This clonotype turned up a few times. Its antigen is unknown. This CDR3 contains 15 residues. V was clipped by 3 bases and J by 3 bases, with 13 bases between them. Sequenced: cultured type 1 regulatory T (Tr1) cells, either the whole culture or a sorted fraction (not recorded which). The receptor was isolated from a human donor in good health. This chain uses TRBV12-3 or TRBV12-4 with TRBJ2-3, with D maybe TRBD2 (5 bases). The CDR3: CASSFGAGETDTQYF. CDR3 in DNA: TGTGCCAGCAGTTTCGGTGCCGGGGAGACAGATACGCAGTATTTT.